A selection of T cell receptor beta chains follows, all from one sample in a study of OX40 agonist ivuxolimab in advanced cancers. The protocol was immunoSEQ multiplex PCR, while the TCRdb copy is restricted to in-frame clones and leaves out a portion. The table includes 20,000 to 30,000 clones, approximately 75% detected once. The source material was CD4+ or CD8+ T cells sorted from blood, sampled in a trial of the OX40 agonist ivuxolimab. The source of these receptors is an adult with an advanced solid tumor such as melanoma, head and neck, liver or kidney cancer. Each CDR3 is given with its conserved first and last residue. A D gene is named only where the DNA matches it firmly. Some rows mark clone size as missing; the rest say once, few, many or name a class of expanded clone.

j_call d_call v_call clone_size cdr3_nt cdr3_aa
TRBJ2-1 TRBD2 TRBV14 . TGTGCCAGCAGCACGACTAGCGGATCCTACAATGAGCAGTTCTTC CASSTTSGSYNEQFF
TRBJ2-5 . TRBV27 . TGTGCCAGCAGTCCGCCGCTAGAGCTGGGAGAGACCCAGTACTTC CASSPPLELGETQYF
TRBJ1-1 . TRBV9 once TGTGCCAGCAGCGCGATAATGAACACTGAAGCTTTCTTT CASSAIMNTEAFF
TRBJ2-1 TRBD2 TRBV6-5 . TGTGCCAGCAGCCCGGGACTAGCGGGGAGCAATGAGCAGTTCTTC CASSPGLAGSNEQFF
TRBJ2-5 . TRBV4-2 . TGTGCCAGCAGCTTCGCGGGGCGTCGGAGCCAGTACTTC CASSFAGRRSQYF
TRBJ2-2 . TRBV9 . TGTGCCAGCAGCGTGTATGCTTCCGCCACCGGGGAGCTGTTTTTT CASSVYASATGELFF
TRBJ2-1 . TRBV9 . TGTGCCAGCAGCGTATCCGGGGCGGCCTACAATGAGCAGTTCTTC CASSVSGAAYNEQFF
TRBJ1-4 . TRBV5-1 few TGCGCCAGCAGCTTGGGGGTGGGGAGTGAAAAACTGTTTTTT CASSLGVGSEKLFF
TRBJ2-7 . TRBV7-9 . TGTGCCAGCCGGGGCAGGGGGGCTTCCTACGAGCAGTACTTC CASRGRGASYEQYF
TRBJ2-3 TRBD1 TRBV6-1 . TGTGCCAGCCCTCCGGGACAGCAATGGATCGGTACGCAGTATTTT CASPPGQQWIGTQYF
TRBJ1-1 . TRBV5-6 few TGTGCCAGCAGCTTGGCCGCAGTAAGGCGTGCTTTCTTT CASSLAAVRRAFF
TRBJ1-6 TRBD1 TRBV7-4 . TGTGCCAGCAGCACCCATGACAGGGAGGGAAGTAATTCACCCCTCCACTTT CASSTHDREGSNSPLHF
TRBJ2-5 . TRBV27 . TGTGCCAGCAGCTCCGTCAGACAGGATATAGAGACCCAGTACTTC CASSSVRQDIETQYF
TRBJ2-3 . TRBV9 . TGTGCCAGCAGCGCGGCAGGTACTAGCACAGATACGCAGTATTTT CASSAAGTSTDTQYF
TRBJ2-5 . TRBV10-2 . TGCGCCAGCAAGCTTGGGACCCAGTACTTC CASKLGTQYF
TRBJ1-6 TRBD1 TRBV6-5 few TGTGCCAGCAGGAGACAGGGCGATTCACCCCTCCACTTT CASRRQGDSPLHF
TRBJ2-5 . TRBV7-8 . TGTGCCAGCAGCTTAGACAGGGAGGTCCAAGAGACCCAGTACTTC CASSLDREVQETQYF
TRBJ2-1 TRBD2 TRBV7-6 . TGTGCCAGCAGCTCTGGACTAGGGAGCTCCTACAATGAGCAGTTCTTC CASSSGLGSSYNEQFF
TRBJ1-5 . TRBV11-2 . TGTGCCAGCAGCGCTGCAGGTAATCGGCAGCCCCAGCATTTT CASSAAGNRQPQHF
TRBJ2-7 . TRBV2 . TGTGCCAGCAATGGCGGGGGCTCCGGGGAGCAGTACTTC CASNGGGSGEQYF
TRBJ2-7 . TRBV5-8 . TGTGCCAGCAGCTTGGTACTCGGGAGCTACGAGCAGTACTTC CASSLVLGSYEQYF
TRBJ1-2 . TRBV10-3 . TGTGCCATCGGTTCGGGGAATGGCTACACCTTC CAIGSGNGYTF
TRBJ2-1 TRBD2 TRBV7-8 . TGTGCCAGCAGCCCCCATCGGTCGGCTAGCGGTTACAATGAGCAGTTCTTC CASSPHRSASGYNEQFF
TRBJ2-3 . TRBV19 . TGTGCCAGTAGTGCACGGACAGATACGCAGTATTTT CASSARTDTQYF